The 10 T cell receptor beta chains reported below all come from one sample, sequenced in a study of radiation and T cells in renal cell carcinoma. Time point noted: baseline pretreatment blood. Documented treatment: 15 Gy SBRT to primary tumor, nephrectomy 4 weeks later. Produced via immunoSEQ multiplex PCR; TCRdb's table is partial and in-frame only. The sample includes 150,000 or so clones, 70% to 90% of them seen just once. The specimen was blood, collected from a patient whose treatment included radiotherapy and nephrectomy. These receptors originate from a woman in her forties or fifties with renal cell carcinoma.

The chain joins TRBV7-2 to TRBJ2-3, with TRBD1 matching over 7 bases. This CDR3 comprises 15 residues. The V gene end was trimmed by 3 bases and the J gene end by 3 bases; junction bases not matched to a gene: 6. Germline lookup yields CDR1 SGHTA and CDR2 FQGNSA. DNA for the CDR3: TGTGCCAGCAGCTTGGGACAGTGGCGGACAGATACGCAGTATTTT. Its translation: CASSLGQWRTDTQYF.

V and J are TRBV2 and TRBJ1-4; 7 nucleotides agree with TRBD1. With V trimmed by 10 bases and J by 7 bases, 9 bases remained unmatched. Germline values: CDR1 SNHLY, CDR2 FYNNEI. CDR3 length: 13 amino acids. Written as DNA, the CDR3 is TGTGCCACCACCCGGGACAGTGGTGAAAAACTGTTTTTT. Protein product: CATTRDSGEKLFF.

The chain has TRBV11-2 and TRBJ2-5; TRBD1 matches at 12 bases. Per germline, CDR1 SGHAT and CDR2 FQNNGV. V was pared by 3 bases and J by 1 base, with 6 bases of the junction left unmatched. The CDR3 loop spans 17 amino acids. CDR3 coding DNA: TGTGCCAGCAGCTTTTTACGGGACAGGGGGCCCCAAGAGACCCAGTACTTC. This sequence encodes CASSFLRDRGPQETQYF.

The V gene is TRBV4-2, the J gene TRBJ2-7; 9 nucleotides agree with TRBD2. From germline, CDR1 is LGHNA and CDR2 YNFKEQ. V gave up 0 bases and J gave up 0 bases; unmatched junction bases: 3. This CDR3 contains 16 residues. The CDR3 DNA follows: TGTGCCAGCAGCCAAGATTTAGCGGGGGCCTCCTACGAGCAGTACTTC. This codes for CASSQDLAGASYEQYF.

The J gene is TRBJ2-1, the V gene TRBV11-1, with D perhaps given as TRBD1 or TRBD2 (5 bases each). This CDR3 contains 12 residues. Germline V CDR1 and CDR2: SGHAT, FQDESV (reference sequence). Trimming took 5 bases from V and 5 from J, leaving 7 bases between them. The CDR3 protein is CASSLGHNEQFF. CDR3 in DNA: TGTGCCAGCAGCCTGGGACACAATGAGCAGTTCTTC.

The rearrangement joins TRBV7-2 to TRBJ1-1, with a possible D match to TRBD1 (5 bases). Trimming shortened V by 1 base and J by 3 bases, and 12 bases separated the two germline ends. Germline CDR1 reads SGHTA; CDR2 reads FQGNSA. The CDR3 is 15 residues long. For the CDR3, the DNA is TGTGCCAGCAGCTTAGAGGTTAGGGGATACACTGAAGCTTTCTTT. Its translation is CASSLEVRGYTEAFF.

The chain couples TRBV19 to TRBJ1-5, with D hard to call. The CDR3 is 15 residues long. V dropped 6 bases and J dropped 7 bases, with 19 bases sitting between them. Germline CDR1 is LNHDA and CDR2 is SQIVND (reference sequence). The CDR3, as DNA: TGTGCCAGTAGGCCCTCGGTGGAGGTCGGGCAGCCCCAGCATTTT. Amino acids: CASRPSVEVGQPQHF.

Here the CDR3 DNA reads TGCGCCAGCAGCTGGCTTAGGGGGGCGACTTCCAATGAGCAGTTCTTC. Protein sequence: CASSWLRGATSNEQFF. The chain carries TRBV5-1 and TRBJ2-1; D assignment may be TRBD1 or TRBD2 (6 bases each). The V end was cut by 3 bases, the J end by 6 bases, with 19 bases between. This CDR3 has 16 amino acids. Germline CDR1 SGHRS, CDR2 YFSETQ.

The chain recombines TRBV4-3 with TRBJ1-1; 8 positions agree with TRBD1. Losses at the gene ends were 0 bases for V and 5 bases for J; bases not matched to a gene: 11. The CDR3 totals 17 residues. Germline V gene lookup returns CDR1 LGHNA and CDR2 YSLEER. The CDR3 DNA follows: TGCGCCAGCAGCCAAGAGGTTACAGGGGGTCGGCGAACTGAAGCTTTCTTT. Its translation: CASSQEVTGGRRTEAFF.

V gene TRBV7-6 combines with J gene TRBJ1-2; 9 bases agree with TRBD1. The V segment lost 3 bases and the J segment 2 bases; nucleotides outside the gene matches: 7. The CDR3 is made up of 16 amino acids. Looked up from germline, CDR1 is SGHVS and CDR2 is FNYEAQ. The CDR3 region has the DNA TGTGCCAGCAGCTTCGGCGGACAGGGGTCAAACTATGGCTACACCTTC. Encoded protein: CASSFGGQGSNYGYTF.